This T cell receptor beta chain appears in the sequencing data of a study of identical twins. One entry per CDR3 protein results from TCRdb running MiXCR on the 5' RACE reads. The table lists hundreds of thousands of distinct CDR3 sequences, around 8.3% of them singletons. Between the trimmed V and J ends, which lost 1 base and 3 bases, there was a span of 14 bases. Per the germline V gene, CDR1 is SGHRS and CDR2 is YFSETQ. This CDR3 is 16 amino acids long. Study-level results: Zero-insertion analyses might be partly confounded by invariant T cells like MAIT and iNKT. Carriage of fewer insertions was seen in abundant cord blood beta clonotypes, whereas memory repertoires showed none. A cross-sectional statistical analysis, not follow-up of the same donors, supported the conclusions.

This clonotype was seen ten or more times. Its antigen is not known. The data also belong to a second study, concerning yellow fever vaccine responses in identical twins.

Source material: PBMCs. The chain recombines TRBV5-1 with TRBJ2-1; a possible D gene is TRBD1 (6 bases). The sequence derives from a woman aged 18-29 years in good health. This chain's CDR3 is CASSLIPGESYNEQFF. The CDR3 bases are TGCGCCAGCAGCTTGATCCCAGGGGAAAGCTACAATGAGCAGTTCTTC.